A single T cell receptor (beta chain) is shown here with its context. Its antigen is unknown. Trimming shortened V by 0 bases and J by 4 bases, and 6 bases separated the two germline ends. Germline V lookup: CDR1 WSHSY, CDR2 SAAADI. The CDR3 runs 13 residues. The data belong to a study of T cell responses to AZD1222 COVID-19 vaccine. Sequenced by immunoSEQ multiplex PCR; TCRdb stores in-frame clones only, minus some. The table lists 90,000 to 140,000 clones, about 80% of them singletons. Study-level points and caveats: Variant regions that are unmutated are reportedly the target of nearly half of spike-specific TCRs. Vaccine-associated CD4 TCRs ranged over spike, dominating at 160-218 and 743-854. The study identified only a handful of AZD1222 recipients as seropositive at baseline.

The TCR sequence derives from an adult in good health. The sample in question was peripheral blood, obtained on day 0 of AZD1222 vaccination. This chain links TRBV10-2 with TRBJ1-2; D unresolved. This CDR3 is CASSESGSYGYTF. In nucleotides, the CDR3 is TGCGCCAGCAGTGAGTCAGGCAGCTATGGCTACACCTTC.